This entry is about one T cell receptor (beta chain). Its specificity is not known. The junction departs from germline at one end; a sequencing error may be responsible. The data were obtained in a study of shared clonotypes between healthy human individuals. Regarding the study as a whole: Naive subsets generally exceeded memory subsets in estimated richness.

Genomic DNA of each subset was evenly split across several immunoSEQ plates. Each replicate PCR on the sorted subsets used approximately 180 ng DNA (about 30,000 T cell genomes). The method was immunoSEQ multiplex PCR; TCRdb's version includes in-frame clones alone and lacks a portion of them. Of around 940,000 clones in the sample, approximately 80% are singletons; the top ten hold approximately 1.5%. This CDR3 region has 12 residues. Germline CDR1 reads MDHEN; CDR2 reads SYDVKM. The TCR was taken from a man aged 18 to 30 in good health. Sequencing was performed on memory CD4+ T cells sorted from blood. Subset meaning: CD45RA-negative fraction. V is TRBV28 and J is TRBJ1-1; 7 bases fit TRBD1. The DNA of the CDR3 is TGTGCCAGCAGTTTACCAACCGGACAGGTACGTTTT. As protein: CASSLPTGQVRF.